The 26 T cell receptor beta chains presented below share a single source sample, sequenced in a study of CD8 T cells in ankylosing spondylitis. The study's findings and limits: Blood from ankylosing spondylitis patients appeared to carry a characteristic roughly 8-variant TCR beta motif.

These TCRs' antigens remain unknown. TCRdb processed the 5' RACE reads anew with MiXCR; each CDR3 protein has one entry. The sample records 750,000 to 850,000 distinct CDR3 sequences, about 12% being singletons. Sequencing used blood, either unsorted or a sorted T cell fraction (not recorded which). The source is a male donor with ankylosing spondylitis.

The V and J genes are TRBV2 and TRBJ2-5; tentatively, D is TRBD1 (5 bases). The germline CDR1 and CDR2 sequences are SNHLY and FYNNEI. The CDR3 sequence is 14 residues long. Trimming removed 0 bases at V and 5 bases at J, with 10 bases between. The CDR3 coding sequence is TGTGCCAGCAGTGAAGCTCCAGGGTGGGAGACCCAGTACTTC. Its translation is CASSEAPGWETQYF.

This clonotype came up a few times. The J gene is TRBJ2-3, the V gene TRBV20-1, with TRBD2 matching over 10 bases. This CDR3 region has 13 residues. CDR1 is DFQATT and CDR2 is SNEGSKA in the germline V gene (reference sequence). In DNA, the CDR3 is TGCAGCGAAACTAGCGGGAATGTAGATACGCAGTATTTT. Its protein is CSETSGNVDTQYF.

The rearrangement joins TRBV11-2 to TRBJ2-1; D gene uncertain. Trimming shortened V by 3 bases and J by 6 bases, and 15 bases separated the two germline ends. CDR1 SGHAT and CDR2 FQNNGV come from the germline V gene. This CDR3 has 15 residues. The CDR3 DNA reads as TGTGCCAGCAGCTTCCAACAGAGGTCGGTCAATGAGCAGTTCTTC. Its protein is CASSFQQRSVNEQFF.

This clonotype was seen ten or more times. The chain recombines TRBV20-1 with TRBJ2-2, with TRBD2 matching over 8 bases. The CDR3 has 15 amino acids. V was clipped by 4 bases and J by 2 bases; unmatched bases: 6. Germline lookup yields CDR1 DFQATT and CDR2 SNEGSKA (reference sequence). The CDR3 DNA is TGCAGTGCTAACCGGGGGGGCCCAAACACCGGGGAGCTGTTTTTT. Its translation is CSANRGGPNTGELFF.

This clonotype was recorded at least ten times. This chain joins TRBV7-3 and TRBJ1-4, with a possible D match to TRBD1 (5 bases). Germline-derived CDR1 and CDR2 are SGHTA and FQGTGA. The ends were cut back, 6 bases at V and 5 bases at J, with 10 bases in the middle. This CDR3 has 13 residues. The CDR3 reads CASSEGANEKLFF. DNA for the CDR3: TGTGCCAGCAGTGAAGGGGCCAATGAAAAACTGTTTTTT.

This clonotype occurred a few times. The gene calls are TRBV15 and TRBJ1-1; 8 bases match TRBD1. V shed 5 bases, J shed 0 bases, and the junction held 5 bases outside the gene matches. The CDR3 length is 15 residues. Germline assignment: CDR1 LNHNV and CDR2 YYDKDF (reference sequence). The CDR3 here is CATSPPDRVNTEAFF. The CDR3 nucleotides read TGTGCCACCAGCCCGCCGGACAGGGTGAACACTGAAGCTTTCTTT. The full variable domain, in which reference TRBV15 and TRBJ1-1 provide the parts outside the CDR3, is DAMVIQNPRYQVTQFGKPVTLSCSQTLNHNVMYWYQQKSSQAPKLLFHYYDKDFNNEADTPDNFQSRRPNTSFCFLDIRSPGLGDTAMYLCATSPPDRVNTEAFFGQGTRLTVV.

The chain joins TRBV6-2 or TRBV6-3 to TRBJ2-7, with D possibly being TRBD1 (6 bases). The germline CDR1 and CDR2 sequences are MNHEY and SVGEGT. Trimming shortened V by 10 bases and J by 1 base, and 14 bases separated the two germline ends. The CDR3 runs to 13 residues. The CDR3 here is CATGDIGSYEQYF. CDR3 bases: TGTGCCACCGGGGACATCGGTTCCTACGAGCAGTACTTC.

CDR3 DNA: TGTGCCGGAAAGCCGGGACTGTCCTACAATGAGCAGTTCTTC. Translated: CAGKPGLSYNEQFF. V gene TRBV30 combines with J gene TRBJ2-1; perhaps TRBD2 as D (6 bases). The ends were cut back, 8 bases at V and 1 base at J, with 15 bases in the middle. The CDR3 has 14 residues. Germline lookup yields CDR1 GTSNPN and CDR2 SVGIG (reference sequence).

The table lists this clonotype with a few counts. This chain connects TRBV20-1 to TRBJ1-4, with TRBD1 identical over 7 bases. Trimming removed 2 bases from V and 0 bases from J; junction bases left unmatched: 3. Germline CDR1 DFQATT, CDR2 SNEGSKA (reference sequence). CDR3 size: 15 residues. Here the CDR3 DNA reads TGCAGTGCTAGACAGGGGGGTCCAACTAATGAAAAACTGTTTTTT. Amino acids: CSARQGGPTNEKLFF.

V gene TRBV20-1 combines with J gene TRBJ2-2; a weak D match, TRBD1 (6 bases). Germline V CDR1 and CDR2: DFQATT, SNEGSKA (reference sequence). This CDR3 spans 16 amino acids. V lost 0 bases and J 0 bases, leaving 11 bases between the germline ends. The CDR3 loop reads CSAREVRGTNTGELFF. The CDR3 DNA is TGCAGTGCTAGAGAGGTCAGGGGTACGAACACCGGGGAGCTGTTTTTT.

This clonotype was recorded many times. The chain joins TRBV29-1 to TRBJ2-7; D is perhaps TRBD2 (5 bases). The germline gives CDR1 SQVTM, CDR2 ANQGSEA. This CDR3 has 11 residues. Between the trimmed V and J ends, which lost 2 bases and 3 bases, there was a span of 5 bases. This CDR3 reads CSVERGYEQYF. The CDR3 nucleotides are TGCAGCGTTGAACGGGGCTACGAGCAGTACTTC.

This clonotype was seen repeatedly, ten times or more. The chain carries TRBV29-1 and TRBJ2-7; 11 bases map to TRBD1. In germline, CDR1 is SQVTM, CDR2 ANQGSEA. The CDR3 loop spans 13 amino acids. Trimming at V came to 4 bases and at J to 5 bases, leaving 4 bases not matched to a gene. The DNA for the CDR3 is TGCAGCGTTGCGCGGACAGGGGGCGACGAGCAGTACTTC. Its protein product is CSVARTGGDEQYF.

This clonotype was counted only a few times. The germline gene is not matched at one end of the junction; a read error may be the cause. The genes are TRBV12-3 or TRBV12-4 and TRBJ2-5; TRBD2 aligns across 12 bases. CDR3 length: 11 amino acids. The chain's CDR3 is CASSLAGGKFF. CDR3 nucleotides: TGTGCCAGCAGCCTAGCGGGGGGGAAATTCTTC.

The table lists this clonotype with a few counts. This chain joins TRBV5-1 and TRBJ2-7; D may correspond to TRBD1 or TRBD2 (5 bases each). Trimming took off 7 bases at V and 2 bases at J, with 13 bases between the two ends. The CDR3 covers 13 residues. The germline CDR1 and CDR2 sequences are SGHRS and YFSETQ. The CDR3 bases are TGCGCCAGCGGACGGGACGGAACCTACGAGCAGTACTTC. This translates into CASGRDGTYEQYF.

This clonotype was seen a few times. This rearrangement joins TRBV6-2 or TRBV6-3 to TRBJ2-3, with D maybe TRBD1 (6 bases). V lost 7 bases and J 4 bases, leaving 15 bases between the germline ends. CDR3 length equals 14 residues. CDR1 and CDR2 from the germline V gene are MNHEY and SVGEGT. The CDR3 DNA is TGTGCCAGCAATCGAGGGGGTAACGCAGATACGCAGTATTTT. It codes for CASNRGGNADTQYF.

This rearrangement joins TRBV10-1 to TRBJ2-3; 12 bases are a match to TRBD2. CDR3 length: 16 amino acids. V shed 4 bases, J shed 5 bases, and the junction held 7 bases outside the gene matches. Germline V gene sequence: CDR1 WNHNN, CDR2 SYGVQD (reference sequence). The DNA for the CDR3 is TGCGCCAGCAGTGCAAATCTGGGACTAGCGGGAGATACGCAGTATTTT. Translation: CASSANLGLAGDTQYF.

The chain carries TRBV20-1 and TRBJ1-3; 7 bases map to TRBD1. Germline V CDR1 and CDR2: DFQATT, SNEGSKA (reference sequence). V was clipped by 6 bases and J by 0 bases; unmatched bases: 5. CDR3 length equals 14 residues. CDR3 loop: CSAADRVSGNTIYF. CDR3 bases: TGCAGTGCCGCAGACAGGGTCTCTGGAAACACCATATATTTT.

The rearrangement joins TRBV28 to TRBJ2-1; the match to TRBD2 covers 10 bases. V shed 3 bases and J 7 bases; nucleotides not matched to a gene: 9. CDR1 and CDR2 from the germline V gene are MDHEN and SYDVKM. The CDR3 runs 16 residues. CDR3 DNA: TGTGCCAGCAGTTTGGCGGGACTAGCGCCCCGTAATGAGCAGTTCTTC. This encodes CASSLAGLAPRNEQFF.

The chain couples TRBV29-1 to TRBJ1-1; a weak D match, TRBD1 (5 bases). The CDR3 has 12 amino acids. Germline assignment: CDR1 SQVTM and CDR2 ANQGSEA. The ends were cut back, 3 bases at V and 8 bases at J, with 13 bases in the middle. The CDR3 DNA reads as TGCAGCGTTGATCTGGCGCGGGACGAAGCTTTCTTT. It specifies CSVDLARDEAFF.

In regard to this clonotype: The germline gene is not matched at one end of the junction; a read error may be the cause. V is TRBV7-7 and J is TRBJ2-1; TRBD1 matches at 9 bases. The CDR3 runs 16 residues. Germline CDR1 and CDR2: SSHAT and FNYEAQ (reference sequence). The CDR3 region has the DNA TGTGCTAGCAGCTTAGGTGTGGGGACAGGGTACAATGAGCAGTTCTTC. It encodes CASSLGVGTGYNEQFF.

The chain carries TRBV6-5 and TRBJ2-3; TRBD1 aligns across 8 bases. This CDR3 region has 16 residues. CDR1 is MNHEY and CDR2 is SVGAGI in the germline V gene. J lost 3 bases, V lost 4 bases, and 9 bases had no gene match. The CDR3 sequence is CASSSPGGAKTDTQYF. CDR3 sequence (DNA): TGTGCCAGCAGTTCCCCAGGGGGCGCAAAGACAGATACGCAGTATTTT.

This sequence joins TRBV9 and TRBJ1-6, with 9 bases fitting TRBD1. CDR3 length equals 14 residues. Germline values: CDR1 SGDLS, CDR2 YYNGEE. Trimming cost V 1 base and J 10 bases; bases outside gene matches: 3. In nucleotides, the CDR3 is TGTGCCAGCAGCGTAAGAACAGGGGGCTCACCCCTCCACTTT. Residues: CASSVRTGGSPLHF. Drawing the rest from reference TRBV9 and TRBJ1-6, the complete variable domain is DSGVTQTPKHLITATGQRVTLRCSPRSGDLSVYWYQQSLDQGLQFLIQYYNGEERAKGNILERFSAQQFPDLHSELNLSSLELGDSALYFCASSVRTGGSPLHFGNGTRLTVT.

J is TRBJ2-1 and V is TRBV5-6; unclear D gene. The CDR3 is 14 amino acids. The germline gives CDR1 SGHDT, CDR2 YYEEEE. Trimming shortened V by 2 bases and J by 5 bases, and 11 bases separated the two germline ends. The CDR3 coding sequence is TGTGCCAGCAGCTTTGGGTTTACCAACAATGAGCAGTTCTTC. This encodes CASSFGFTNNEQFF.

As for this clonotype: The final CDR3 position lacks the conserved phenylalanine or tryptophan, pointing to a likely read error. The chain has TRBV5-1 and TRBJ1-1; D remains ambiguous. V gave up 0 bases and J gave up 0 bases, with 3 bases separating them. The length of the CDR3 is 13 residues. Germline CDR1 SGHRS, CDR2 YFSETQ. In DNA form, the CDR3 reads TGCGCCAGCAGCTTGGGCGTGAACACTGAAGCTTTCATT. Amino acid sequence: CASSLGVNTEAFI.

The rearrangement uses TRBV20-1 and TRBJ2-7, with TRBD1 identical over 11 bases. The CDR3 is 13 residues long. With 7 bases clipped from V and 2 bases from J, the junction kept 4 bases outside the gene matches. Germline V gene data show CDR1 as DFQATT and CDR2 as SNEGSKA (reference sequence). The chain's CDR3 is CSGGQGVTYEQYF. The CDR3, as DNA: TGCAGTGGGGGACAGGGGGTAACCTACGAGCAGTACTTC.

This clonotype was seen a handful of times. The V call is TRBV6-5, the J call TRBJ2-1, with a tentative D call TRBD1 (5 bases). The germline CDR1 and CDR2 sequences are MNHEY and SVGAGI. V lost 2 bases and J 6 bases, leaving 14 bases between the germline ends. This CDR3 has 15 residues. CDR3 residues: CASSYARALGNEQFF. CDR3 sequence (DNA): TGTGCCAGCAGTTACGCCAGGGCGCTTGGCAATGAGCAGTTCTTC.